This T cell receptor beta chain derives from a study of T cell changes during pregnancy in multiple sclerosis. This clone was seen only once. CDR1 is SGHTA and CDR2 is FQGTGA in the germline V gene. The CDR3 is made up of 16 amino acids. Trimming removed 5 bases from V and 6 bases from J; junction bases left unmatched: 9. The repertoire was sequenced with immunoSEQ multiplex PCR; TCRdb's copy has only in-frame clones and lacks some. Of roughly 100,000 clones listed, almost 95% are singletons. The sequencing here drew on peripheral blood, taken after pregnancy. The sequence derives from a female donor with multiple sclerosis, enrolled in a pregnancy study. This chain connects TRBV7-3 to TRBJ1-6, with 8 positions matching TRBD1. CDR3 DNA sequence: TGTGCCAGCAGCAGATTCGGACAGGGTTTTAATTCACCCCTCCACTTT. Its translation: CASSRFGQGFNSPLHF.